What follows is one TCR beta chain and its context. Its specificity is not known. These donors counted as nominally healthy when sampled, but unrecorded immune exposures were likely. J lost 3 bases, V lost 6 bases, and 9 bases had no gene match. This CDR3 is 16 amino acids long. The germline V gene has CDR1 LNHDA and CDR2 SQIVND (reference sequence). The data stem from a study of cytomegalovirus exposure and HLA in healthy donors. Study-level findings and limits: Immune exposure data for these donors was limited to CMV serostatus. Within an earlier analysis, most TCR beta V segments proved productive either about 87% or about 30% of the time. Roughly uniform sequencing depth across donors was assumed, possibly incorrectly.

The PCR contained 60 Vbeta and 13 Jbeta primers. Clones were sequenced by immunoSEQ multiplex PCR, and TCRdb holds only the in-frame ones, with some missing. Its listing shows 50,000 or so clones. Sequenced material: PBMCs. This TCR was recovered from a man between 50 and 59 years old in good health and CMV-seropositive. This chain links TRBV19 with TRBJ1-2; 11 nucleotides match TRBD1. CDR3 region: CASRDHRDRGDYGYTF. CDR3 DNA: TGTGCCAGTAGAGATCACCGGGACAGGGGGGACTATGGCTACACCTTC.